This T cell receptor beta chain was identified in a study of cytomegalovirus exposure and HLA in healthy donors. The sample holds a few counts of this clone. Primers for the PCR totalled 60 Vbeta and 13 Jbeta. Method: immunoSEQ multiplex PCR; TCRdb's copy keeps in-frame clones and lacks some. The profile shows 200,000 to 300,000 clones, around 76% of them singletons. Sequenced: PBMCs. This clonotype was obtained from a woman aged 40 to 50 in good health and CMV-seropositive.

CDR3 sequence reads: CASSQSMDRAGETQYF. In DNA, the CDR3 is TGCGCCAGCAGTCAATCAATGGACAGGGCTGGGGAGACCCAGTACTTC. The chain has TRBV23-1 and TRBJ2-5; 8 nucleotides line up with TRBD1. TRBV23-1 is designated an ORF whose function remains uncertain. This CDR3 comprises 16 residues. V was clipped by 0 bases and J by 5 bases; unmatched bases: 8.